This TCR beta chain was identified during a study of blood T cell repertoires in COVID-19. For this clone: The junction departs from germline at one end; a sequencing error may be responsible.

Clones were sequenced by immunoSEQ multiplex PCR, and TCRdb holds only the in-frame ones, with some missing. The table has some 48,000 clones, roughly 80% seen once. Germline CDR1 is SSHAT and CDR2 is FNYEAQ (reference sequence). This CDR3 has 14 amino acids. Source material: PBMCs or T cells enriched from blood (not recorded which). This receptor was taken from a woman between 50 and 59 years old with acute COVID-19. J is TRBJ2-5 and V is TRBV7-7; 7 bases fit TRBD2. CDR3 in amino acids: CASSPDGRKGTQYF. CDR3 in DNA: TGTGCTAGCAGCCCGGACGGGAGGAAGGGGACCCAGTACTTC.